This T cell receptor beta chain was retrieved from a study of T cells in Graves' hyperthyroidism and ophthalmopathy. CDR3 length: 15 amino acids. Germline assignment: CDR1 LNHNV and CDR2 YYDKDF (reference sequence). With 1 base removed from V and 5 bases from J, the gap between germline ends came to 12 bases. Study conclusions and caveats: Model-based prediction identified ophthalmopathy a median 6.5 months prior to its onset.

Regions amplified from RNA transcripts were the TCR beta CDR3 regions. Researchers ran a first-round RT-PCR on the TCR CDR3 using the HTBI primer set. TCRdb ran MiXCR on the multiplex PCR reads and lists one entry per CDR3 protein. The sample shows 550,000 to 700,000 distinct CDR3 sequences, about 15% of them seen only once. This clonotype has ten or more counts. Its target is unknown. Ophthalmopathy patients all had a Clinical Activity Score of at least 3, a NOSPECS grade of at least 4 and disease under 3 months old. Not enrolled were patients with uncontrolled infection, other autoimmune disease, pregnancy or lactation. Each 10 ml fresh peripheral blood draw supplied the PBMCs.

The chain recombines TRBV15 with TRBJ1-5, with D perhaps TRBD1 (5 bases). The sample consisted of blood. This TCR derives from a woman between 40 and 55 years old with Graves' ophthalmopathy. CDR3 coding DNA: TGTGCCACCAGCAGAGGTCAGGGAGTGGATCAGCCCCAGCATTTT. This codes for CATSRGQGVDQPQHF.